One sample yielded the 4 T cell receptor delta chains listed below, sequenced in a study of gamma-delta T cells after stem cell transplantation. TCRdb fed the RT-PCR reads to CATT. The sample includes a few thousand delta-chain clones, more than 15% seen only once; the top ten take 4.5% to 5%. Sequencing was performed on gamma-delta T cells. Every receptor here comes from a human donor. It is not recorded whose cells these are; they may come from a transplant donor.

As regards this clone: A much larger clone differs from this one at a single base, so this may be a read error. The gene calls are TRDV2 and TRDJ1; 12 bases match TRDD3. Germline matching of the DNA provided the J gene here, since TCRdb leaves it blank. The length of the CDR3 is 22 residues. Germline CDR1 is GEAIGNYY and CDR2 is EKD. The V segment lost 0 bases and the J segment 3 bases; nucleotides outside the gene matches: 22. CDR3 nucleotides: TGTGCCTGTGACACCGGAGGAGGGGACATACTGGGGGATACCGGCTTCTCCGATAAACTCATCTTT. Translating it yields CACDTGGGDILGDTGFSDKLIF.

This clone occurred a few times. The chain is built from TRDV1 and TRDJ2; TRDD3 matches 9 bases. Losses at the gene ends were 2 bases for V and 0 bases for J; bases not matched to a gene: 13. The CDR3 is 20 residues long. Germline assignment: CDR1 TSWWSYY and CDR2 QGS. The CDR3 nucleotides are TGTGCTCTTGGGGAAAGGTTTCCTTACTGGGGGACTGCTTTGACAGCACAACTCTTCTTT. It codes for CALGERFPYWGTALTAQLFF.

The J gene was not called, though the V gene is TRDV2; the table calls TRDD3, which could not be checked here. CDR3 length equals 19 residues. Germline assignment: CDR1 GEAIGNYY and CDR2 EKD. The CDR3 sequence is CACDAWGYEDSSDTRQMFF. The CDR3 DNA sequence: TGTGCCTGTGATGCTTGGGGATACGAGGACTCCTCGGACACCCGACAAATGTTTTTC.

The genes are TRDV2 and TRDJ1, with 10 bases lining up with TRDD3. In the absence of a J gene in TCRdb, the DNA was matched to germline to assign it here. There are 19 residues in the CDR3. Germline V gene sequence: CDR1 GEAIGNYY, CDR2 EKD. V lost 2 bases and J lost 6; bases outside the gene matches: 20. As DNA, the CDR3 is TGTGCCTGTGACAAGACCACTGGGGGATCCTTCTCCTACCCCTATAAACTCATCTTT. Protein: CACDKTTGGSFSYPYKLIF.